This T cell receptor beta chain was captured by sequencing in a study of T cell responses to AZD1222 COVID-19 vaccine. General study findings and limits: Among the donors, most were white British and more were female, and clonal diversity was possibly underestimated. Vaccine-associated CD4 TCRs spanned spike, dominant at 160-218 and 743-854.

Concerning this clone: Its antigen is currently unknown.

TCRdb keeps only in-frame clones here, not all; method: immunoSEQ multiplex PCR. The data hold 170,000 or so clones, with 90% observed a single time. CDR1 SGHVS and CDR2 FNYEAQ come from the germline V gene. V dropped 5 bases and J dropped 4 bases, with 11 bases sitting between them. This CDR3 comprises 13 residues. The sample consisted of peripheral blood, taken on day 0 of AZD1222 vaccination. This TCR was sampled from an adult in good health. The chain joins TRBV7-6 to TRBJ2-5, with D possibly TRBD1 on 5 matching bases. CDR3 sequence reads: CASSRRVTETQYF. CDR3 DNA: TGTGCCAGCAGCCGCAGGGTTACAGAGACCCAGTACTTC.